This T cell receptor beta chain was captured by sequencing in a study of Graves' ophthalmopathy and Graves' hyperthyroidism. Study summary: There was a collection of peripheral blood at initial diagnosis, before any treatment. Study conclusions and caveats: Built on 13 signatures, a model told ophthalmopathy apart from stable hyperthyroidism with over 85% sensitivity and over 80% specificity. Among expanded thyroid clonotypes above 0.001 frequency, most also occurred in blood.

For repertoire sequencing, the TCR beta CDR3 regions were amplified from RNA transcripts. An opening RT-PCR round employed HTBI primers and preceded a second-round multiplex PCR. TCRdb re-called the multiplex PCR reads with MiXCR, one entry per CDR3 protein. Of hundreds of thousands of distinct CDR3 sequences in the sample, just over 40% were seen once. Every ophthalmopathy donor presented moderate-to-severe activity, CAS ≥3, NOSPECS ≥4 and duration under 3 months. This clonotype was seen many times. Its antigen is still unknown. The CDR3 contains 14 residues. Trimming removed 7 bases at V and 3 bases at J, with 14 bases between. Germline-derived CDR1 and CDR2 are SGDLS and YYNGEE.

V and J are TRBV9 and TRBJ1-3, with D possibly TRBD1 on 6 matching bases. This TCR was sampled from an adult man with Graves' ophthalmopathy. Sequences were obtained from peripheral blood. CDR3 loop: CASDRGGVGNTIYF. The DNA for the CDR3 is TGTGCCAGCGATCGGGGGGGCGTTGGAAACACCATATATTTT.